This T cell receptor (beta chain) was observed in a study of T cells after yellow fever vaccination. 5'RACE template switching added a universal primer site and UMIs to TCR cDNA. MiXCR, applied by TCRdb to the 5' RACE reads, yields one record per CDR3 protein. The sample shows 510,000 or so distinct CDR3 sequences, over 15% of them seen only once. This TCR came from a man aged 30 to 45 who received the YFV17D yellow fever vaccine. Material: PBMCs, obtained 15 days after the yellow fever booster vaccination.

CDR3 in DNA: TGTGCCAGCAGTTTCGTAGGCGTGATTTACAATGAGCAGTTCTTC. Translating gives CASSFVGVIYNEQFF. The chain couples TRBV28 to TRBJ2-1, with unresolved D. The V end was cut by 3 bases, the J end by 4 bases, with 13 bases between. The CDR3 contains 15 residues. Germline V lookup: CDR1 MDHEN, CDR2 SYDVKM.